The rows below give T cell receptor beta chains drawn from one sample of a study of T cell changes during pregnancy in multiple sclerosis. The assay was immunoSEQ multiplex PCR, and TCRdb's table has in-frame clones only and misses some. The repertoire holds more than 80,000 clones, with about 90% as singletons. Material: peripheral blood, obtained before pregnancy. These receptors all stem from a female donor with multiple sclerosis, enrolled in a pregnancy study. The CDR3 runs from the conserved cysteine through the conserved F or W.

j_call v_call cdr3_aa
TRBJ1-1 TRBV5-6 CASSLKLVEAFF
TRBJ2-1 TRBV7-2 CASSFLNTQFF
TRBJ1-5 TRBV30 CAWSRGLTQPQHF
TRBJ2-1 TRBV28 CASSEDRGYNEQFF
TRBJ2-1 TRBV6-1 CANRGTGGSSEQFF
TRBJ2-5 TRBV7-2 CASSLVGLATETQYF
TRBJ2-3 TRBV29-1 CSVALQGGSTDTQYF
TRBJ2-5 TRBV14 CASSPRGETQYF
TRBJ1-5 TRBV6-4 CASSPEGNQPQHF
TRBJ1-5 TRBV29-1 CSVLTGGVRSQHF
TRBJ2-3 TRBV6-1 CASSGTSGGADTQYF
TRBJ2-5 TRBV15 CATSRDKGLAKRETQYF
TRBJ1-2 TRBV5-1 CASSLRDSNYGYTF
TRBJ2-7 TRBV9 CASSVMGGPYEQYF
TRBJ2-3 TRBV19 CASSMIGFRGKSDTQYF
TRBJ1-4 TRBV5-4 CASSFGGQGGEKLFF
TRBJ2-3 TRBV5-4 CASSLPTGTRRTDTQYF
TRBJ2-1 TRBV10-3 CATRRGTGDNEQFF
TRBJ2-1 TRBV5-1 CASSRTLAGNEQFF
TRBJ1-1 TRBV4-3 CASSQEEDREAEAFF
TRBJ1-4 TRBV6-6 CASRQGVEKLFF
TRBJ1-5 TRBV7-2 CASSLGNRDSNQPQHF
TRBJ1-4 TRBV4-1 CASSQGGGKATNEKLFF
TRBJ1-5 TRBV19 CASRGWTPVSSNQPQHF
TRBJ1-3 TRBV7-2 CASSPPAGRASGNTIYF
TRBJ2-3 TRBV7-3 CASSTGGSGGTDTQYF
TRBJ1-1 TRBV7-9 CASSPGRTVNTEAFF
TRBJ2-1 TRBV9 CASSADRVYHNEQFF
TRBJ1-2 TRBV19 CASISRGGRDNYGYTF
TRBJ1-1 TRBV19 CASSISGSNTEAFF
TRBJ1-5 TRBV5-1 CASSLGVDREKWSNQPQHF
TRBJ1-1 TRBV7-9 CASSWAGGTEAFF
TRBJ1-4 TRBV5-4 CASSLDQGLGTNEKLFF
TRBJ2-5 TRBV11-3 CASSLGGLAGGPNLETQYF
TRBJ2-7 TRBV5-1 CASSLNVADSYEQYF
TRBJ2-7 TRBV28 CASSFGVTYEQYF
TRBJ2-1 TRBV7-2 CASSLVRDYQFF
TRBJ1-2 TRBV9 CASSVGREDGYTF
TRBJ2-5 TRBV18 CASSPSGTVWETQYF
TRBJ1-4 TRBV12-5 CASGSCQSLNEKLFF
TRBJ1-1 TRBV19 CASSPLRENTEAFF
TRBJ1-1 TRBV7-2 CASSYTPGMNTEAFF
TRBJ1-1 TRBV11-2 CASSVTVSETMNTEAFF
TRBJ2-3 TRBV6-6 CASSYGDGTRTDTQYF
TRBJ1-2 TRBV2 CASRSAGQHYGYTF
TRBJ1-1 TRBV27 CASIPHGTGVEAFF
TRBJ2-1 TRBV19 CASSLGGRGEQFF
TRBJ2-5 TRBV30 CAWGAGGLKTQYF
TRBJ2-1 TRBV7-2 CASSRTGGSEQFF
TRBJ1-1 TRBV7-3 CASSLQGFTEAFF
TRBJ2-7 TRBV6-5 CASRRGTSYEQYF
TRBJ2-5 TRBV9 CASSVSGQETQYF
TRBJ1-1 TRBV7-6 CASSPGQSMNTEAFF
TRBJ2-2 TRBV28 CASSLNPSDVGELFF
TRBJ1-1 TRBV25-1 CASSEIRGPNTEAFF
TRBJ2-7 TRBV7-6 CASSPTLGGGYEQYF